These 8 T cell receptor beta chains came from one sample sequenced in a study of T cells in Graves' hyperthyroidism and ophthalmopathy. What was amplified from RNA transcripts were TCR beta CDR3 regions. The HTBI primer set was used in a first-round RT-PCR of the TCR CDR3. Each CDR3 protein gets one entry after TCRdb re-called the multiplex PCR reads with MiXCR. Here the sample spans about half a million distinct CDR3 sequences, approximately 20% being singletons. The sequencing input was blood. These receptors were taken from a man aged 35 to 55 with Graves' ophthalmopathy.

This clonotype appeared a few times. The chain joins TRBV29-1 to TRBJ2-7, with a possible D match to TRBD1 (6 bases). Germline V gives CDR1 SQVTM, CDR2 ANQGSEA. Trimming cost V 6 bases and J 4 bases, with 13 bases left between them. The CDR3 totals 12 residues. The CDR3 loop is CSVAGQRYEQYF. The DNA for the CDR3 is TGCAGCGTCGCTGGACAGAGATACGAGCAGTACTTC.

At least ten counts were recorded for this clonotype. This chain joins TRBV5-1 and TRBJ2-3; 8 bases fit TRBD2. V gave up 8 bases and J gave up 0 bases; unmatched junction bases: 5. Germline V CDR1 and CDR2: SGHRS, YFSETQ. The CDR3 runs 14 residues. The CDR3 coding sequence is TGCGCCAGTCGAGCGGGAGTTAGCACAGATACGCAGTATTTT. Translating gives CASRAGVSTDTQYF. Drawing the rest from reference TRBV5-1 and TRBJ2-3, the complete variable domain is KAGVTQTPRYLIKTRGQQVTLSCSPISGHRSVSWYQQTPGQGLQFLFEYFSETQRNKGNFPGRFSGRQFSNSRSEMNVSTLELGDSALYLCASRAGVSTDTQYFGPGTRLTVL.

This clonotype was observed a few times. The V and J genes are TRBV5-1 and TRBJ1-1, with unresolved D. Germline CDR1 is SGHRS and CDR2 is YFSETQ. V was trimmed by 1 base and J by 1 base, leaving 8 bases between them. The CDR3 contains 14 residues. CDR3 coding DNA: TGCGCCAGCAGCTTGAAGCCACCGAACACTGAAGCTTTCTTT. As protein: CASSLKPPNTEAFF.

This clonotype has just a few counts. The genes are TRBV7-9 and TRBJ2-7; no reliable D call. The CDR3 has 12 residues. CDR1 SEHNR and CDR2 FQNEAQ come from the germline V gene (reference sequence). V lost 3 bases and J 2 bases, leaving 5 bases between the germline ends. The CDR3 loop is CASSFLTYEQYF. For the CDR3, the DNA is TGTGCCAGCAGCTTCCTCACCTACGAGCAGTACTTC. Based on the CDR3 plus reference TRBV7-9 and TRBJ2-7, the full variable domain is DTGVSQNPRHKITKRGQNVTFRCDPISEHNRLYWYRQTLGQGPEFLTYFQNEAQLEKSRLLSDRFSAERPKGSFSTLEIQRTEQGDSAMYLCASSFLTYEQYFGPGTRLTVT.

This clonotype has a count of ten or more. The chain links TRBV3-1 to TRBJ2-7; D is ambiguous. V lost 2 bases and J 5 bases, leaving 4 bases between the germline ends. This CDR3 comprises 11 residues. Per germline, CDR1 LGHDT and CDR2 YNNKEL (reference sequence). The CDR3 coding sequence is TGTGCCAGCAGCCAATCAAACGAGCAGTACTTC. This gives the protein CASSQSNEQYF.

The rearrangement joins TRBV19 to TRBJ2-3, with 9 positions matching TRBD2. Germline lookup yields CDR1 LNHDA and CDR2 SQIVND (reference sequence). The CDR3 runs to 18 residues. V was clipped by 7 bases and J by 4 bases; unmatched bases: 18. The chain's CDR3 is CASKGLTPGLAESDTQYF. CDR3 bases: TGTGCCAGTAAAGGCTTAACACCGGGACTAGCTGAGTCAGATACGCAGTATTTT.

The chain carries TRBV6-1 and TRBJ2-2; tentatively, D is TRBD2 (5 bases). The CDR3 is 13 amino acids. V was clipped by 5 bases and J by 7 bases, with 11 bases between them. Germline CDR1 and CDR2: MNHNS and SASEGT. The CDR3 DNA reads as TGTGCCAGCAGTTCTGGACTCTACGGGGAGCTGTTTTTT. Its translation is CASSSGLYGELFF.

The sample holds a few counts of this clonotype. Mismatch with germline at one junction end may stem from a read error. The rearrangement uses TRBV7-8 and TRBJ2-2; D is undetermined. Germline V gene sequence: CDR1 SGHVS, CDR2 FQNEAQ. The CDR3 consists of 14 residues. CDR3 residues: CASSSGPHTRELFF. As DNA, the CDR3 is TGTGCCAGCAGCTCCGGGCCTCACACCAGGGAGCTGTTTTTT. Supplemented by reference TRBV7-8 and TRBJ2-2, the full variable domain reads GAGVSQSPRYKVAKRGQDVALRCDPISGHVSLFWYQQALGQGPEFLTYFQNEAQLDKSGLPSDRFFAERPEGSVSTLKIQRTQQEDSAVYLCASSSGPHTRELFFGEGSRLTVL.